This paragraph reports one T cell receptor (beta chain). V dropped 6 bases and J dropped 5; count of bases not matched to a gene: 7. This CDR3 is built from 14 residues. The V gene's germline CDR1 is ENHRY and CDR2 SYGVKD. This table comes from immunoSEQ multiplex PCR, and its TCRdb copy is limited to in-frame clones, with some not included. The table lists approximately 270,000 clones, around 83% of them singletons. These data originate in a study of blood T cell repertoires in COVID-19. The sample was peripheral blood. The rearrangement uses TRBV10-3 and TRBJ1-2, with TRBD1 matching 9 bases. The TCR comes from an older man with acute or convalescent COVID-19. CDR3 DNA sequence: TGTGCCATCAGCACGGGACAGGGATTATATGGCTACACCTTC. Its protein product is CAISTGQGLYGYTF.